This T cell receptor beta chain was documented in a study of blood T cell repertoires in COVID-19. Study-level information: The samples span acute and convalescent COVID-19 from the United States, Italy and Spain.

Sequencing was performed with immunoSEQ multiplex PCR; in TCRdb, only in-frame clones are kept and a portion is missing. Of 200,000 to 250,000 clones listed, roughly 80% are singletons. With V trimmed by 4 bases and J by 7 bases, 7 bases remained unmatched. The CDR3 runs to 14 residues. Germline V gives CDR1 SGHVS, CDR2 FQNEAQ. This sequence originates from a woman aged 60-75 years who had recovered from COVID-19. V usage is TRBV7-8 and J usage is TRBJ2-5; 9 positions match TRBD2. The specimen was peripheral blood. The CDR3 DNA reads as TGTGCCAGCAGCTATACTAGCGGGCCAGGGACCCAGTACTTC. Translated, it gives CASSYTSGPGTQYF.